This TCR beta chain was profiled in a study of blood T cells in healthy people across ages (dated by TCRdb to between 2014 and 2017). Looking at the study overall: In model experiments, template switching captured about one uniquely barcoded TCR beta cDNA molecule for every two T cells. To avoid experimental bias, donors of different ages were spread randomly across the sequencing lanes. The study analyzed two additional independent replicas of 1 million unique cDNA reads from the same blood draw for two donors, one aged 18 to 29 and one aged 80 or older. Using deep sequencing normalized with unique cDNA molecular identifiers, the study measured how TCR beta repertoire diversity changes with age. The donors were split into four age groups: young (average 16 years), middle-aged (roughly 42), aged (more than 55) and long-lived (approximately 89).

On this clonotype: Its specific antigen is unknown. It has no much larger one-base neighbor in the sample; base qualities were not kept.

The germline V gene yields LGHNA for CDR1 and YNFKEQ for CDR2. The CDR3 runs 18 amino acids, cysteine and phenylalanine included. Just CDR3 DNA is preserved here, 54 bases in frame from base 1. Compared with germline, V lacks 1 base and J lacks 2 bases; bases without a gene match: 11. Summary of the overall study and its limitations: Estimates of total diversity from one million sequenced T cells were regarded as lower bounds and underestimates. Because the CMV infection status of the donors was unknown, age-related changes in expanded clonotypes may potentially have been confounded. The percentage of naive T cells measured by flow cytometry correlated strongly with observed TCR beta diversity. Since profiling was done on bulk unsorted PBMCs, naive and antigen-experienced compartments could not be conclusively compared. The long-lived group showed more naive CD4+ T cells, fewer expanded clones and increased TCR diversity than the aged group, suggesting age selection. As age increased, observed TCR beta diversity per million T cells dropped in a roughly linear way, and a significant reduction was already evident by age 40.

Donors were under 40 systemically healthy Caucasian individuals from Russia aged roughly 6 to 95 years. Around 9.7 milliliters of peripheral blood were collected from each donor into EDTA-treated Vacutainer tubes. PBMCs were isolated by Ficoll-Paque density-gradient centrifugation, with at least 6 million obtained per sample. Total RNA, at least 6 micrograms per sample, was extracted from PBMCs with Trizol reagent. Naive CD45RAhigh/CD27high T cell percentages were measured by flow cytometry on a PBMC aliquot from every donor. The library was produced with 5' RACE. The reads were generated on an Illumina HiSeq 2500. A second PCR of roughly 6 to 11 cycles was run with a J-beta primer mix and a sample-barcoded 5' primer. A template-switch 5' adaptor carrying 12 random nucleotides introduced a unique molecular identifier onto each TCR beta cDNA molecule. Each sample yielded at least 3 million CDR3-containing paired-end reads. First-strand cDNA was synthesized from all RNA with the Mint cDNA synthesis kit, primed by a TRBC-specific oligonucleotide. Following uracil-DNA glycosylase treatment, all cDNA underwent a first 18-cycle PCR with the universal primers M1SS and BC2_uni_R. In the source study's methods: Normalization of each sample was performed by random selection of 1 million high-quality reads, each carrying a distinct molecular identifier. Instead of being binned into consensus sequences, reads that shared molecular identifiers were thrown out. CDR3 identification, clonotype clustering and error correction used MiTCR with a Q25 quality threshold and the strictest error-elimination algorithm. A nonparametric unseen species model with Euler transformation was used to estimate lower-bound total TCR beta diversity. TCRdb passed the public sequencing reads through fastp at Q25 and MiXCR, retaining productive beta sequences. Every distinct CDR3 protein forms one entry, paired with its most common genes and DNA. The V and J calls and clone size come from TCRdb's table, not from the authors' own analysis. The sample table shows 650,000 to 1,000,000 distinct CDR3 sequences, and less than 60% are seen once. The top ten clones comprise roughly 20% of the sample.

The rearrangement joined TRBV4-2 to TRBJ2-1, with TRBD2 identical over 7 junction bases. Sequenced material: blood. The TCR was taken from a man aged 80 or over in good health. The DNA is as follows: TGTGCCAGCAGCCAAGGGGGGGGTCCAGCGGGGCCCTACAATGAGCAGTTCTTC. It translates to CASSQGGGPAGPYNEQFF.